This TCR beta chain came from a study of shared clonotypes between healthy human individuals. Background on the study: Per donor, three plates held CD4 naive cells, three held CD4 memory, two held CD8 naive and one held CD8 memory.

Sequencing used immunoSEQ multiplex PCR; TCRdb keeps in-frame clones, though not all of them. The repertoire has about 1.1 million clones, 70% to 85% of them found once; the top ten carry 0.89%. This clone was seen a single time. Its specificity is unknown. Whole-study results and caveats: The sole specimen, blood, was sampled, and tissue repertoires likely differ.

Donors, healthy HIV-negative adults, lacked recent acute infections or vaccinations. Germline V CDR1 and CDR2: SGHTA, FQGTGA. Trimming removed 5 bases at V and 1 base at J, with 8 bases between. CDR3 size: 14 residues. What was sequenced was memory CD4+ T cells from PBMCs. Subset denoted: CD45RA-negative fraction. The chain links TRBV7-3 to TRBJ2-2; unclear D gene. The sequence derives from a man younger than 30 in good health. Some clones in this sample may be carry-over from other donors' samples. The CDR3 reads CASSKLRNTGELFF. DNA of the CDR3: TGTGCCAGCAGCAAACTCAGGAACACCGGGGAGCTGTTTTTT.